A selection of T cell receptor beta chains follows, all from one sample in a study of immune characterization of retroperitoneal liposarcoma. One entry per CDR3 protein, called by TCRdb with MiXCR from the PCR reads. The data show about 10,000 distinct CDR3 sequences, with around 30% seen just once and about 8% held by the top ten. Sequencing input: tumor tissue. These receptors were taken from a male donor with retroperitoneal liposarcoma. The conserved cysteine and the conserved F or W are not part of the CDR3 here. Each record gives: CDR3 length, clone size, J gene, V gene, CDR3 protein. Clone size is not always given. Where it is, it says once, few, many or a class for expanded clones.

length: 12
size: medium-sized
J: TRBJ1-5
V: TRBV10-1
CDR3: ASFAQGMKQPQH

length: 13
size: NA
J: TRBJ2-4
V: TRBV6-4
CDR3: ASSEASGGAREQY

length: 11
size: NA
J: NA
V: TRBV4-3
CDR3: ASSQGQAQTQY

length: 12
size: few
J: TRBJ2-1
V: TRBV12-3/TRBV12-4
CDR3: ASCDSGFQETQF

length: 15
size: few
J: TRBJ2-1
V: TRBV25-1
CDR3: ASSEKQGASSYNEQF

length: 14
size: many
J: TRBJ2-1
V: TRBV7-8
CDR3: ASSLVPGTGLYEQF

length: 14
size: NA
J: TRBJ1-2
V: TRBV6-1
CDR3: ASSGQGGPLVYGYT

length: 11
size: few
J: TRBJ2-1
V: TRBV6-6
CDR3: ASSYTGNYEQF

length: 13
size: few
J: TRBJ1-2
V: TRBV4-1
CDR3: ASSQDSRGAGGYT

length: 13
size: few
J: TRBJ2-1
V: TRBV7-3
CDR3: ASQAIAGANDEQF

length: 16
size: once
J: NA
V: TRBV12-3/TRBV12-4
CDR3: ASSSTWGSGRTGYEQY

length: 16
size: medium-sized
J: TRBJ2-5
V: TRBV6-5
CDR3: ASSYSINDRVVRGTQY

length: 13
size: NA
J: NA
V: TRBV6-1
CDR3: ASSTRQGGYNEQY

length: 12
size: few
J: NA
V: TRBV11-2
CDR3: ASSSGQVQETQF

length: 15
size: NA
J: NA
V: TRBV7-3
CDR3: ASSAVGRGSRHNEQF

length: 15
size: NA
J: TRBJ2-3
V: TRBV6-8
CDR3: ASSYSWRTSGTDTQY

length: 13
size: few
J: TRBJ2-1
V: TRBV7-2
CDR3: ASSSPGLAVYEQF

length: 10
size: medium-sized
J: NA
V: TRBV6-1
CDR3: ATMRGRSEQY

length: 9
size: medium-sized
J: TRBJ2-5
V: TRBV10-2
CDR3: ASSEKETQY

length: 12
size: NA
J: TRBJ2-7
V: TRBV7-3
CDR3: ASSLTREGSEQY

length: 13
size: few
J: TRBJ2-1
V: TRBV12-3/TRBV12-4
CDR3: ASSLTGGTYNEQF

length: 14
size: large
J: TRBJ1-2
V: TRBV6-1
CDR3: ASSYGTGGERAGYT

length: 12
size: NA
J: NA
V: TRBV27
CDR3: ASSLLGGGGEQF

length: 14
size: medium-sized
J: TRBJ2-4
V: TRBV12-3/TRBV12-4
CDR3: ASTPRRTGLKNIQY

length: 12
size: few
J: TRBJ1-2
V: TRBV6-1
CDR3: ASSPNRLKYGYT

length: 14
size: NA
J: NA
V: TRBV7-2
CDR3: ASSLVVDRVGFEQY

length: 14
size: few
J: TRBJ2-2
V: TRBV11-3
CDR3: ASSPAGTGNTGELF

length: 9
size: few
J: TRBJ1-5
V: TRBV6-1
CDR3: ASSSTEPQH

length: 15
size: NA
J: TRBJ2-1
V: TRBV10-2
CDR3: ASSEEPYRTGGGEQF

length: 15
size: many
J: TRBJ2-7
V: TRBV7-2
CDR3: ASSFTSGGTKTYEQY

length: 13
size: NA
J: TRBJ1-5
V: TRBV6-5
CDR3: ASSLTGYSNQPQH

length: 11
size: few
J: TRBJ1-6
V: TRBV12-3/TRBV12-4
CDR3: ASRGTYNSPLH

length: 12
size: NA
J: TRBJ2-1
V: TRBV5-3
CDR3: ASSLGGLGNEQF

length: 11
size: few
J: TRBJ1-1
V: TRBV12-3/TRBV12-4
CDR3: ASSLKGNTEAF

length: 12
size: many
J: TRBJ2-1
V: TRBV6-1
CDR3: ASSLFAGEMQQF

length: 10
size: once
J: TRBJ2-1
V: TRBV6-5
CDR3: ASSELSPLQF

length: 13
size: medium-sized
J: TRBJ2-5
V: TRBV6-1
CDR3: ASSDHILQSGAQY

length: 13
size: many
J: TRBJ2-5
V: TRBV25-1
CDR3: ASSVKGAVGETQY

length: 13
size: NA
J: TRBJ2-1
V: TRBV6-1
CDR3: ASSEGGGRYNEQF

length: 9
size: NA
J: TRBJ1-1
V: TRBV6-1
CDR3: ASSVLGEAF

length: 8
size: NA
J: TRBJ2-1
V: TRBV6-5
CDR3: ASGAYEQF

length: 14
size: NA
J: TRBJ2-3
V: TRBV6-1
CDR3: ASSTSAGQGADTQY